This paragraph reports one TCR beta chain. The data were obtained in a study of blood T cell repertoires in COVID-19. Overall study: Sources were T cells, B-cell-depleted T cells, or PBMCs; the material itself was cDNA or gDNA.

Original handling: How many nucleated cells were present was estimated from reference gene primer amplification. Using immunoSEQ multiplex PCR, the repertoire was profiled, and TCRdb retains in-frame clones only, with some absent. From that table come the V and J calls and clone size; the DNA was used to work out D and trimming. Here the sample spans some 370,000 clones, around 89% being singletons. The CDR3 is made up of 10 amino acids. Germline V lookup: CDR1 LNHDA, CDR2 SQIVND (reference sequence). Between the trimmed V and J ends, which lost 8 bases and 8 bases, there was a span of 9 bases. The sample was peripheral blood. The chain couples TRBV19 to TRBJ1-2; the D is unclear. The sequence was collected from a man between 18 and 29 years old with active or convalescent COVID-19. Here the CDR3 reads CASSKRGYTF. As DNA, the CDR3 is TGTGCCAGTTCAAAGAGGGGCTACACCTTC.